A single sample is the source of the 11 T cell receptor beta chains below, sequenced in a study of lymphopenia after photon versus proton radiotherapy. Sequenced by immunoSEQ multiplex PCR; TCRdb stores in-frame clones only, minus some. Found here are some 26,000 clones, 80% to 85% of them singletons; the top ten hold under 4.5%. The source material was peripheral blood, sampled from a patient treated with photon-based radiotherapy. The receptors derive from a woman between 45 and 60 years old with pancreatic cancer.

V usage is TRBV29-1 and J usage is TRBJ2-1, with 12 nucleotides matching TRBD2. The J segment lost 6 bases and the V segment lost 7 bases, leaving 13 bases of the junction unmatched. Germline loops: CDR1 SQVTM, CDR2 ANQGSEA. This CDR3 is built from 16 residues. Written as DNA, the CDR3 is TGCAGCGGAGGGATGGCTAGCGGGAGGGCCGGCAATGAGCAGTTCTTC. Translating gives CSGGMASGRAGNEQFF.

The chain recombines TRBV5-6 with TRBJ2-6; 8 bases are a match to TRBD1. Germline V gives CDR1 SGHDT, CDR2 YYEEEE. This CDR3 has 18 residues. The ends lost 5 bases at V and 0 bases at J; junction bases unmatched: 10. The CDR3 loop is CASRDQGALSSGANVLTF. In DNA, the CDR3 is TGTGCCAGCAGGGATCAGGGGGCCCTGAGCTCTGGGGCCAACGTCCTGACTTTC.

V usage is TRBV27 and J usage is TRBJ2-2; maybe TRBD2 (5 bases). The CDR3 runs 14 residues. Per the germline V gene, CDR1 is MNHEY and CDR2 is SMNVEV (reference sequence). V was cut by 8 bases and J by 5 bases, with 15 bases left in between. The CDR3: CASRGYEGTGELFF. The CDR3 nucleotides read TGTGCCAGCCGAGGGTACGAGGGAACCGGGGAGCTGTTTTTT.

This clone was seen just once. The CDR3 coding sequence is TGTGCCAGCAGCTTGGTGGTGGGCACCGGGGAGCTGTTTTTT. It specifies CASSLVVGTGELFF. The chain combines TRBV5-5 with TRBJ2-2; D remains ambiguous. Germline V gene data show CDR1 as SGHKS and CDR2 as YYEKEE (reference sequence). V lost 0 bases to trimming and J lost 4 bases, with 7 bases between them. This CDR3 has 14 residues.

The chain is built from TRBV27 and TRBJ2-6; no clear D gene. Trimming took off 5 bases at V and 2 bases at J, with 16 bases between the two ends. The germline V gene has CDR1 MNHEY and CDR2 SMNVEV (reference sequence). This CDR3 is 17 amino acids long. CDR3 nucleotides: TGTGCCAGCAGTCTCCAAGGGTGGGGTGCTGGGGCCAACGTCCTGACTTTC. This translates into CASSLQGWGAGANVLTF. The whole variable domain, remainder taken from reference TRBV27 and TRBJ2-6, is EAQVTQNPRYLITVTGKKLTVTCSQNMNHEYMSWYRQDPGLGLRQIYYSMNVEVTDKGDVPEGYKVSRKEKRNFPLILESPSPNQTSLYFCASSLQGWGAGANVLTFGAGSRLTVL.

The chain combines TRBV30 with TRBJ1-4; no definite D call. Deletions cut 0 bases from V and 6 bases from J, with 5 bases between. The CDR3 covers 12 residues. CDR1 GTSNPN and CDR2 SVGIG come from the germline V gene (reference sequence). CDR3: CAWSVQYEKLFF. The DNA for the CDR3 is TGTGCCTGGAGTGTACAGTATGAAAAACTGTTTTTT. Full variable domain (remainder filled in from reference TRBV30 and TRBJ1-4): SQTIHQWPATLVQPVGSPLSLECTVEGTSNPNLYWYRQAAGRGLQLLFYSVGIGQISSEVPQNLSASRPQDRQFILSSKKLLLSDSGFYLCAWSVQYEKLFFGSGTQLSVL.

This chain links TRBV7-8 with TRBJ2-7; D ambiguous. V was trimmed by 5 bases and J by 12 bases, leaving 20 bases between them. The CDR3 runs to 13 residues. CDR1 and CDR2 (germline): SGHVS, FQNEAQ. Written as DNA, the CDR3 is TGTGCCAGCAGCCCCCGAGAAAACAGACCACTGTACTTC. It is translated as CASSPRENRPLYF.

V gene TRBV28 combines with J gene TRBJ1-1; D unclear. CDR1 and CDR2 (germline): MDHEN, SYDVKM. Trimming took 3 bases from V and 6 from J, leaving 5 bases between them. The CDR3 runs 11 residues. DNA for the CDR3: TGTGCCAGCAGTTTCGGGTCTGAAGCTTTCTTT. Its translation: CASSFGSEAFF.

The V call is TRBV28, the J call TRBJ2-7; 8 nucleotides match TRBD1. V was pared by 6 bases and J by 2 bases, with 9 bases of the junction left unmatched. The germline CDR1 and CDR2 sequences are MDHEN and SYDVKM. The CDR3 consists of 15 residues. In nucleotides, the CDR3 is TGTGCCAGCAGGGGGGTTGAGACAGGGGCCTACGAGCAGTACTTC. Amino acid sequence: CASRGVETGAYEQYF.

The rearrangement joins TRBV27 to TRBJ2-4, with no clear D. Trimming left V 11 bases short and J 4 bases short, with 6 bases between. This CDR3 has 10 amino acids. Germline CDR1 and CDR2: MNHEY and SMNVEV (reference sequence). In nucleotides, the CDR3 is TGTGCCGAATTTAAAAACATTCAGTACTTC. Translating gives CAEFKNIQYF.

The gene calls are TRBV28 and TRBJ2-7, with TRBD1 identical over 10 bases. With V trimmed by 7 bases and J by 2 bases, 5 bases remained unmatched. Germline V gene sequence: CDR1 MDHEN, CDR2 SYDVKM. The length of the CDR3 is 14 residues. This CDR3 reads CASIGTGAAYEQYF. CDR3 DNA: TGTGCCAGCATCGGGACAGGGGCCGCCTACGAGCAGTACTTC.